What follows are 3 T cell receptor beta chains derived from one specimen sequenced in a study of T cell repertoires in cytomegalovirus infection. TCRdb analysed the reads with MiXCR anew, one entry per CDR3 protein. In the table there are more than 200,000 distinct CDR3 sequences, around 8.7% of which are singletons. The source material was PBMCs. The source is a human donor in good health (CMV status not recorded). Some clones in this sample may be carry-over from other donors' samples.

This clonotype has more than one count but fewer than ten. The gene calls are TRBV19 and TRBJ2-5; D not certain. V lost 3 bases, J lost 4 bases, and 9 bases lay in between. The CDR3 extends over 13 amino acids. In germline, CDR1 is LNHDA, CDR2 SQIVND (reference sequence). The CDR3 region has the DNA TGTGCCAGTAGTATCGTCGGGCGAGAGACCCAGTACTTC. As protein: CASSIVGRETQYF.

In its sample, this clonotype was seen many times. The CDR3 protein is CASSLGAFNQPQHF. CDR3 nucleotides: TGTGCCAGCAGCTTAGGAGCGTTCAATCAGCCCCAGCATTTT. The rearrangement uses TRBV7-9 and TRBJ1-5; D is unclear. The CDR3 is made up of 14 amino acids. V lost 1 base and J lost 3, with 7 bases in between. Germline V gene lookup returns CDR1 SEHNR and CDR2 FQNEAQ (reference sequence).

This clonotype was counted many times. V gene TRBV7-2 combines with J gene TRBJ1-3; unclear D gene. The CDR3 is 14 residues long. Germline CDR1 reads SGHTA; CDR2 reads FQGNSA. V lost 5 bases, J lost 0 bases, and 8 bases lay in between. The CDR3 protein is CASSARHSGNTIYF. The CDR3, as DNA: TGTGCCAGCAGCGCCAGGCACTCTGGAAACACCATATATTTT.